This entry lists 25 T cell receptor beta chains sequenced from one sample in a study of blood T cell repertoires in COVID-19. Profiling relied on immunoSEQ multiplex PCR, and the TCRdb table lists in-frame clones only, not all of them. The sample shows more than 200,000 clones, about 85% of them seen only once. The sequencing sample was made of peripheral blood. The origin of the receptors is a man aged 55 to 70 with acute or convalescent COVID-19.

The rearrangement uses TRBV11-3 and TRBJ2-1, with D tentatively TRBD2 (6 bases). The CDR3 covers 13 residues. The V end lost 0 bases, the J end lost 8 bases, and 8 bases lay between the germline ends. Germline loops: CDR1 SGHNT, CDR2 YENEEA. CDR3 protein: CASSLDGGDEQFF. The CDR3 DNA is TGTGCCAGCAGCTTAGACGGAGGGGATGAGCAGTTCTTC.

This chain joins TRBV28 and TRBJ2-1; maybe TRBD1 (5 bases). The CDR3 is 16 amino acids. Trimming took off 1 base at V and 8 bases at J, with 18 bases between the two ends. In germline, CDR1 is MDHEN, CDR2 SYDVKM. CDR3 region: CASSLSMVGVGDEQFF. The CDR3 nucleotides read TGTGCCAGCAGTTTATCCATGGTAGGGGTGGGCGATGAGCAGTTCTTC.

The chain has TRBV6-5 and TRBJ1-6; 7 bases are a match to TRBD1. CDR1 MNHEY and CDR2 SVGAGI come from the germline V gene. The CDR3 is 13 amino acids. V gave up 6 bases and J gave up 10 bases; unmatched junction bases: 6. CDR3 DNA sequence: TGTGCCAGCAGGATCTTGGGACAGTCACCCCTCCACTTT. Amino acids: CASRILGQSPLHF.

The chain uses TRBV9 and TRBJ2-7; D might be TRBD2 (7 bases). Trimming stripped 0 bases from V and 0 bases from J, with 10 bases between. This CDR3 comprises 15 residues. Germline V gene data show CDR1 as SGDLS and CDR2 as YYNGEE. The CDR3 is CASSVGGGHSYEQYF. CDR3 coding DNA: TGTGCCAGCAGCGTAGGGGGGGGGCACTCCTACGAGCAGTACTTC.

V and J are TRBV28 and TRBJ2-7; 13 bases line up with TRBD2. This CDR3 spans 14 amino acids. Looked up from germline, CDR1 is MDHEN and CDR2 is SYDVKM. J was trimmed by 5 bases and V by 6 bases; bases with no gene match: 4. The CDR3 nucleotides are TGTGCCAGCAGGGGGACTAGCGGGGTCGACGAGCAGTACTTC. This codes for CASRGTSGVDEQYF.

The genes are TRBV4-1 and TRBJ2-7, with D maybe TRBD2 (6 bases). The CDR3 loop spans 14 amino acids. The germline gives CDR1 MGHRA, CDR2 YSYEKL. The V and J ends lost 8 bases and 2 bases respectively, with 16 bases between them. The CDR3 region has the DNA TGCGCCAGCGGGCCAGGAGGGCTGGCCTACGAGCAGTACTTC. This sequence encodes CASGPGGLAYEQYF.

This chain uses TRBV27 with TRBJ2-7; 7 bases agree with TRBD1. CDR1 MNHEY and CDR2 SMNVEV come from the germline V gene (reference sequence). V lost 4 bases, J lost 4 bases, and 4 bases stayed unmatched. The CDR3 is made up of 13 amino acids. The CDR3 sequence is CASSWGQRYEQYF. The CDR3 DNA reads TGTGCCAGCAGTTGGGGACAGAGATACGAGCAGTACTTC.

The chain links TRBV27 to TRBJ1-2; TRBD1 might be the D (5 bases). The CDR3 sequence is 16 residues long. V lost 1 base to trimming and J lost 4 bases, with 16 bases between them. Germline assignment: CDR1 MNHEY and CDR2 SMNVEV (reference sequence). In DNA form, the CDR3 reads TGTGCCAGCAGTTTATGGGGCAGTGCGCAATCCTATGGCTACACCTTC. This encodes CASSLWGSAQSYGYTF.

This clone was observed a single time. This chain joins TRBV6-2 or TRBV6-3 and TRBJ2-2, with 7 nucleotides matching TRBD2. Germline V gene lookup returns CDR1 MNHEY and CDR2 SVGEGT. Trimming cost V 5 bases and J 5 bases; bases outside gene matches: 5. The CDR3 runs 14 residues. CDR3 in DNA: TGTGCCAGCAGTCCGGGACTACCGACCGGGGAGCTGTTTTTT. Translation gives CASSPGLPTGELFF.

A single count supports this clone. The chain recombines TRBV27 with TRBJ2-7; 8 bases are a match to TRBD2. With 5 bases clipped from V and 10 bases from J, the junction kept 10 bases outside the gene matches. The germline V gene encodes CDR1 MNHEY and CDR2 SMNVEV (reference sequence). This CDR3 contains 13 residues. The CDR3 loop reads CASSPPGGFDQYF. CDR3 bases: TGTGCCAGCAGTCCGCCGGGAGGGTTCGATCAGTACTTC.

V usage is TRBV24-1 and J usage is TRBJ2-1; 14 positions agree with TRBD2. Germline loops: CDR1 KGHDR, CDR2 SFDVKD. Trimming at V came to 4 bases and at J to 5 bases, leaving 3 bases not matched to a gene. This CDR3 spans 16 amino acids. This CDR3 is CATSEGLAGENNEQFF. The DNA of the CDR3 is TGTGCCACCAGTGAGGGACTAGCGGGAGAAAACAATGAGCAGTTCTTC.

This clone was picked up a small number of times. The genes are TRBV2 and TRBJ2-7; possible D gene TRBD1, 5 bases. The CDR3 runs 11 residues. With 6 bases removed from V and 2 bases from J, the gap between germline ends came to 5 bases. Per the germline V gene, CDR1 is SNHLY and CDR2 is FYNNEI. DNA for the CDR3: TGTGCCAGCAGAGGGGCCTACGAGCAGTACTTC. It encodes CASRGAYEQYF.

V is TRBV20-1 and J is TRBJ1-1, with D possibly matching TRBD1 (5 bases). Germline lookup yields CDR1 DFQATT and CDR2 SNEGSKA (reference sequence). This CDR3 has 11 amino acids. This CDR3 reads CRAAGGAEAFF. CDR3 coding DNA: TGCAGAGCAGCCGGAGGGGCTGAAGCTTTCTTT.

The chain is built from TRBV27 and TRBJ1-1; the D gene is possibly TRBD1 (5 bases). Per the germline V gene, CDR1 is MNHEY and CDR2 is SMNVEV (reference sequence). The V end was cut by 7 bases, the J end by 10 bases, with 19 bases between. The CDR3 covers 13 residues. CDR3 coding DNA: TGTGCCAGCACCCCGTCGGGGGGATGGTTAGCTTTCTTT. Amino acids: CASTPSGGWLAFF.

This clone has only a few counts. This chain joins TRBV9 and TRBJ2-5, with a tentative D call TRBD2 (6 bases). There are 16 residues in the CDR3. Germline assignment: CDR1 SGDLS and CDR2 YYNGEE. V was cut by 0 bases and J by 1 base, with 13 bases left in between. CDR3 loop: CASSVGGGNIQETQYF. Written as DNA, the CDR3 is TGTGCCAGCAGCGTAGGGGGCGGGAACATCCAAGAGACCCAGTACTTC.

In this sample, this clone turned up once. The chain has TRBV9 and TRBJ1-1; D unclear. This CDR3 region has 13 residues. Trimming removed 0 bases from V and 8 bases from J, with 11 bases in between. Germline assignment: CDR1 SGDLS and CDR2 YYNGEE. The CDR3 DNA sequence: TGTGCCAGCAGCGTAGATCCGGGAGCGGAAGCTTTCTTT. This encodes CASSVDPGAEAFF. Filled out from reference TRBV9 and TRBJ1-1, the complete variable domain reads DSGVTQTPKHLITATGQRVTLRCSPRSGDLSVYWYQQSLDQGLQFLIQYYNGEERAKGNILERFSAQQFPDLHSELNLSSLELGDSALYFCASSVDPGAEAFFGQGTRLTVV.

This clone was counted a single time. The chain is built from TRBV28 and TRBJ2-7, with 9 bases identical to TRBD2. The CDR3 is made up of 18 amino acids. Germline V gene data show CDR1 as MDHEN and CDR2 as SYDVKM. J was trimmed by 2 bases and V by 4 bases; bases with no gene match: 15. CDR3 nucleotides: TGTGCCAGCAGTTCTAGGGACCTCTTTAGCGGGAGCGCCTACGAGCAGTACTTC. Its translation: CASSSRDLFSGSAYEQYF.

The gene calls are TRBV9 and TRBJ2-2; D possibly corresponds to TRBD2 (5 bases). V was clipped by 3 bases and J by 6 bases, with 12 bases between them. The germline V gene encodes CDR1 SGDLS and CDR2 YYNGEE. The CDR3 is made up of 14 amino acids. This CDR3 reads CASSDTSWAGELFF. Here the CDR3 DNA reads TGTGCCAGCAGCGACACTAGTTGGGCCGGGGAGCTGTTTTTT.

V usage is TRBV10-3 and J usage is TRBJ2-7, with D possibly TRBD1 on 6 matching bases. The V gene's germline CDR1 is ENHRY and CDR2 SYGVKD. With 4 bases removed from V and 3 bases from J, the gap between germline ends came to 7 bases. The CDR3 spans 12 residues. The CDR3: CAISVQGYEQYF. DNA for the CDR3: TGTGCCATCAGTGTACAGGGCTACGAGCAGTACTTC.

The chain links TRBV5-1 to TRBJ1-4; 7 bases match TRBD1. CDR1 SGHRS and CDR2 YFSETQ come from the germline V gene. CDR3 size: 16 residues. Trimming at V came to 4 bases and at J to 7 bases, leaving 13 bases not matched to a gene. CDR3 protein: CASSPSVGQGGEKLFF. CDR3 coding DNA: TGCGCCAGCAGCCCTTCCGTGGGGCAGGGGGGTGAAAAACTGTTTTTT.

Written as DNA, the CDR3 is TGTGCCAGCAGCGGCACAGGGGGCCGCAACACTGAAGCTTTCTTT. Its protein product is CASSGTGGRNTEAFF. This chain connects TRBV9 to TRBJ1-1, with 9 positions matching TRBD1. Germline-derived CDR1 and CDR2 are SGDLS and YYNGEE. This CDR3 region has 15 residues. The V segment lost 3 bases and the J segment 2 bases; nucleotides outside the gene matches: 5.

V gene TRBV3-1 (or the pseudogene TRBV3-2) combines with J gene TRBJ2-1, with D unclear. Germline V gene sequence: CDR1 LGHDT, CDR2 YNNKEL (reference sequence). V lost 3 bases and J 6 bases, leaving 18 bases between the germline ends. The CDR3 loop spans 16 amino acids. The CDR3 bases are TGTGCCAGCAGCCAGGTTCGTAGTCGTCCAGGCAATGAGCAGTTCTTC. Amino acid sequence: CASSQVRSRPGNEQFF.

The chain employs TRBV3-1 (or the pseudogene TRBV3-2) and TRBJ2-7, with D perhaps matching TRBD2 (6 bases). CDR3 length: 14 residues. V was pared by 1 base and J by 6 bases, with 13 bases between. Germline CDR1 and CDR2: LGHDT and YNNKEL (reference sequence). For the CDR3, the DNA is TGTGCCAGCAGCCAAGCTCCCGGGAGCGGCGAGCAGTACTTC. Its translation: CASSQAPGSGEQYF.

DNA of the CDR3: TGTGCCATCAGTGAGTCGGCTGGGCAGGCAAATTCACCCCTCCACTTT. Translation gives CAISESAGQANSPLHF. The J gene is TRBJ1-6, the V gene TRBV10-3, with unresolved D. This CDR3 region has 16 residues. The germline CDR1 and CDR2 sequences are ENHRY and SYGVKD. Trimming took off 0 bases at V and 7 bases at J, with 13 bases between the two ends.

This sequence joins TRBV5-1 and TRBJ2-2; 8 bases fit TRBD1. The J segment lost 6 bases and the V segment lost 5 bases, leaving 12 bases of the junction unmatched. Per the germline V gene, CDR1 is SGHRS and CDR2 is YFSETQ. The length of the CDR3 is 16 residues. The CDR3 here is CASRINGQGVSGELFF. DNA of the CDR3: TGCGCCAGCAGAATTAATGGACAGGGTGTGTCCGGGGAGCTGTTTTTT.